The T cell receptor (beta chain) under discussion was sequenced for a study of regulatory T cells in long-lasting Graves disease. Findings of the study overall: Not thyroid tissue but only peripheral blood was studied.

Worth noting for this clonotype: The antigen remains unidentified.

Building of the TCR beta libraries involved iRepertoire HTBI primers and Arm-PCR of CDR3 regions. TCRdb analysed the multiplex PCR reads with MiXCR anew, one entry per CDR3 protein. The sample carries about 220,000 distinct CDR3 sequences, around 20% recorded once. The germline V gene encodes CDR1 LNHDA and CDR2 SQIVND (reference sequence). This CDR3 comprises 10 residues. With 9 bases clipped from V and 12 bases from J, the junction kept 6 bases outside the gene matches. Time point described: newly diagnosed GD, antithyroid drugs for less than 3 months. Isolated PBMC RNA provided the starting material for the TCR library. This sample was also put to use in a study of T cells in Graves' hyperthyroidism and ophthalmopathy. That study reports: Most expanded thyroid clonotypes above 0.001 also appeared in blood.

Sequenced material: peripheral blood mononuclear cells (PBMCs), taken at new diagnosis, from a patient treated with antithyroid drugs. The V call is TRBV19, the J call TRBJ2-7; 9 positions match TRBD2. The receptor comes from a woman aged 25-40 years with Graves disease. As DNA, the CDR3 is TGTGCCAGACGCCTAGCGGGATGGTACTTC. Translated, it gives CARRLAGWYF.